This T cell receptor beta chain was recorded in a study of cytomegalovirus exposure and HLA in healthy donors. General study points: HLA-A and HLA-B allele assignments for most subjects were reportedly predicted accurately using TCR beta sequences.

The PCR contained 60 Vbeta and 13 Jbeta primers. TCRdb keeps only in-frame clones here, not all; method: immunoSEQ multiplex PCR. Of over 85,000 clones in the sample, around 78% were seen once. The CDR3 totals 16 residues. Germline CDR1 and CDR2: SGHDT and YYEEEE. With respect to this clone: Its antigen is not known. One end of the junction does not line up with germline, which may come from a read error.

The material sequenced was PBMCs. The rearrangement joins TRBV5-6 to TRBJ2-5; 16 bases agree with TRBD2. This clonotype was sampled from a man in his forties in good health and CMV-seronegative. As DNA, the CDR3 is TGTGCCAGCAGCTTGGATGTGGGACTAGCGGGGGGGCTTTTCGACTTC. Translated: CASSLDVGLAGGLFDF.